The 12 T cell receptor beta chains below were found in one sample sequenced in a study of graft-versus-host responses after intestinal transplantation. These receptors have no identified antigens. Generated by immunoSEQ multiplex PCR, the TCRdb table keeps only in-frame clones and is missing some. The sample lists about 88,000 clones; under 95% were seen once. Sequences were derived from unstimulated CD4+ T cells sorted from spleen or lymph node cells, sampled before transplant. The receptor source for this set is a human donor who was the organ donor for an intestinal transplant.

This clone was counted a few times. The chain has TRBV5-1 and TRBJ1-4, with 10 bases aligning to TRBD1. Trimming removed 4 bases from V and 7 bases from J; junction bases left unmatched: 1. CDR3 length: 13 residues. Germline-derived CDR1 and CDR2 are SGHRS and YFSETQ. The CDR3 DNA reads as TGCGCCAGCAGCCGGGACAGGGGTGAAAAACTGTTTTTT. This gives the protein CASSRDRGEKLFF.

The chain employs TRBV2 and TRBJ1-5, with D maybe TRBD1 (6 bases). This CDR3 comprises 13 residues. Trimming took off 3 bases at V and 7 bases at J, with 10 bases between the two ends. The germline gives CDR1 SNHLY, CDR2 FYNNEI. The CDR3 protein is CASSDEGEQPQHF. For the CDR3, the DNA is TGTGCCAGCAGTGACGAGGGGGAACAGCCCCAGCATTTT.

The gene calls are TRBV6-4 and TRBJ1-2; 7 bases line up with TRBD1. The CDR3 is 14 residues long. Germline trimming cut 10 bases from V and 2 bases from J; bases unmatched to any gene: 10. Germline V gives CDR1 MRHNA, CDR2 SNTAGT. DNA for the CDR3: TGTGCCATACTCCCGGACAGGATAAACTATGGCTACACCTTC. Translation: CAILPDRINYGYTF.

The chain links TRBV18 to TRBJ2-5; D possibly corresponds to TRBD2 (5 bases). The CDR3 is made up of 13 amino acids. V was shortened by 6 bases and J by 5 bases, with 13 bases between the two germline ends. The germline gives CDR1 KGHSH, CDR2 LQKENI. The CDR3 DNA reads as TGTGCCAGCTCCCCCTGGAGGCGGGAGACCCAGTACTTC. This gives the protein CASSPWRRETQYF.

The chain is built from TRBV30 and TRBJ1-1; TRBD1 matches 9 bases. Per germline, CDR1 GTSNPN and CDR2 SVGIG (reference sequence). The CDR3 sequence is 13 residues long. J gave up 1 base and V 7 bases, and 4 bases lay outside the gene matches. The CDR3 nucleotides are TGTGCCTCTGACAGGGGGAAGAACACTGAAGCTTTCTTT. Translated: CASDRGKNTEAFF.

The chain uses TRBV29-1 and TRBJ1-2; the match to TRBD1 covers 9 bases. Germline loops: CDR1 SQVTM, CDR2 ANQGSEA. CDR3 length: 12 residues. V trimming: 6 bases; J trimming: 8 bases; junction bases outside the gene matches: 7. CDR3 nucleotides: TGCAGCGTCGCGGGACAGGGCGGGGGCTACACCTTC. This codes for CSVAGQGGGYTF. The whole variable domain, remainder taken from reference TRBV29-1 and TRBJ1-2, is SAVISQKPSRDICQRGTSLTIQCQVDSQVTMMFWYRQQPGQSLTLIATANQGSEATYESGFVIDKFPISRPNLTFSTLTVSNMSPEDSSIYLCSVAGQGGGYTFGSGTRLTVV.

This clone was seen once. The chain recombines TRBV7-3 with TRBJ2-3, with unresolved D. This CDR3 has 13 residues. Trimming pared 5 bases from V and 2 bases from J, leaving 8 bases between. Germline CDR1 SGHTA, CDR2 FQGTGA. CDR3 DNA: TGTGCCAGCAGCATGGCCTTCACAGATACGCAGTATTTT. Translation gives CASSMAFTDTQYF.

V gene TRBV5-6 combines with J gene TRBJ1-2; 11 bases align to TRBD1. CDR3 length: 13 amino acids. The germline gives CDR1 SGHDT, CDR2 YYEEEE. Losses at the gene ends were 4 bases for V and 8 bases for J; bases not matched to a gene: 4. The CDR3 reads CASSMGQGDGYTF. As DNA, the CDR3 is TGTGCCAGCAGCATGGGACAGGGGGACGGCTACACCTTC.

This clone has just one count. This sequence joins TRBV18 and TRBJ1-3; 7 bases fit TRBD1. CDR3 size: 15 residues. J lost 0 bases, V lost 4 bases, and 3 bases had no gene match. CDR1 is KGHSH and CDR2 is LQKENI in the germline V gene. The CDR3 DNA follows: TGTGCCAGCTCACAGGGACAGAGCTCTGGAAACACCATATATTTT. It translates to CASSQGQSSGNTIYF.

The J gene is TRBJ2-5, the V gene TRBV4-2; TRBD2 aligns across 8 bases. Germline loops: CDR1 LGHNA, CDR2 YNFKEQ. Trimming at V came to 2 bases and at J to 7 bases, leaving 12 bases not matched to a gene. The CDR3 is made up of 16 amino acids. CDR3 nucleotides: TGTGCCAGCAGCCAAAACACCGGGACTAGGGCTGGGACCCAGTACTTC. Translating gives CASSQNTGTRAGTQYF.

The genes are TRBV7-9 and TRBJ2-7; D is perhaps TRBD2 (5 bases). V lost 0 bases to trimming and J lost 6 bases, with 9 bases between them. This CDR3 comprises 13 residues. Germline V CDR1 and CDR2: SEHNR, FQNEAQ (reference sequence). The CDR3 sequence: CASSLAGLSEQYF. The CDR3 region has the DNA TGTGCCAGCAGCTTAGCAGGACTTTCCGAGCAGTACTTC.

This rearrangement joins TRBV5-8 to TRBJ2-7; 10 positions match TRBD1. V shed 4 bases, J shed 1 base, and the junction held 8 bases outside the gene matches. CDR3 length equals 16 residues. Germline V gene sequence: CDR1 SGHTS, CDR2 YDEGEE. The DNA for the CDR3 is TGTGCCAGCAGCGTACCGGGACAGGGGAGATCCTACGAGCAGTACTTC. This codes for CASSVPGQGRSYEQYF.